The clone carrying this TCR beta chain was observed a few times. Its specificity is unknown. The entry originates in a study of human T cells and chemical hapten exposure. Overall study: Variation in per-sample TCR yields came mainly from small pooled library volume differences. Study-wide results and caveats: Counts of expanded TCRs (at PT1) showed a positive correlation with patch test score.

Germline V CDR1 and CDR2: ENHRY, SYGVKD. This CDR3 has 11 amino acids. The germline V and J ends were trimmed by 4 bases and 3 bases, with 4 bases remaining between them. Regarding time point: pre-sensitization, week 0. Specified treatment: therapeutic diphenylcyclopropenone sensitization with weekly scalp DPC. Whole blood, unfractionated, served as the material for total RNA extraction. TCRdb used MiXCR to reprocess the RACE reads, holding one entry per CDR3 protein. The sample records under 200,000 distinct CDR3 sequences, roughly 30% being singletons. This TCR came from a woman in her thirties with alopecia areata. Some clones in this sample may be carry-over from other donors' samples. The sequencing used whole blood, collected in connection with sensitization to the hapten diphenylcyclopropenone (DPC). The J gene is TRBJ2-7, the V gene TRBV10-3; D ambiguous. The CDR3 loop reads CAISGLYEQYF. The CDR3 DNA is TGTGCCATCAGTGGGCTCTACGAGCAGTACTTC.